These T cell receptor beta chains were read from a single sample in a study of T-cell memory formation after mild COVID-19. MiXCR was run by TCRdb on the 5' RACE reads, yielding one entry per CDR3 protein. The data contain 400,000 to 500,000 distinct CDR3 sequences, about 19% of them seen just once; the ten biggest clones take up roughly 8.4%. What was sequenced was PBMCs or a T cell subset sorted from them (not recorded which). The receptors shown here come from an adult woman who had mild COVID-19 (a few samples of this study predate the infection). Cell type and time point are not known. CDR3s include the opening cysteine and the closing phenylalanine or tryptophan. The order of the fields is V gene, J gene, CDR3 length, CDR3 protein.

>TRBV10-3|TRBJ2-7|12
CAISPDPYEQYF
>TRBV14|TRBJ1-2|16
CASSFRARRLLRGYTF
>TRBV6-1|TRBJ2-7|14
CASSAFREGSKGYF
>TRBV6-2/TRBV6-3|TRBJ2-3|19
CASSTGTSGSLLRTDTQYF
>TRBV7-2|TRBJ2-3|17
CASSLGVLAGGTDTQYF
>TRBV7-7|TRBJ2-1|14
CASSLDGVYNEQFF
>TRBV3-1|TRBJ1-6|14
CASSQDWMNSPLHF
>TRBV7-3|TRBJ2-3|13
CASSRGSADTQYF
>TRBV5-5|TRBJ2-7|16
CASSPGGGYRDYEQYF
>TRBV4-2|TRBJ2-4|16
CASSQEADRRKNIQYF
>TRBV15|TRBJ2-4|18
CATSRDVFGVTAKNIQYF
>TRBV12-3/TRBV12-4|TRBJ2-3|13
CASSLLATDTQYF
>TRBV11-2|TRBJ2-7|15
CASSSLTGTMDEQYF
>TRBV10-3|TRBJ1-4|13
CATGQPSNEKLFF
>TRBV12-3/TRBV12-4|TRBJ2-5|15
CASVSSGVDGETQYF
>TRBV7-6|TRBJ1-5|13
CASSFSDDQPQHF
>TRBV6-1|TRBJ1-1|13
CASIKLVDTEAFF
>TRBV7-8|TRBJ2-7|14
CASSLGLDTGEQYF
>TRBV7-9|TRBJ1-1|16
CASSEGTGIMNTEAFF
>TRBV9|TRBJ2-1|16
CASSLPTSGSNNEQFF
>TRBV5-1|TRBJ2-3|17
CASSFSTSGGATDTQYF
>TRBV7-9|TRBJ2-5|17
CASSRSRARAKQETQYF
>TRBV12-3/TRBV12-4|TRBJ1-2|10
CAGDRPGYTF
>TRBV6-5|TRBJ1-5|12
CASSRVNQPQHF
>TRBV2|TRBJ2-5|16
CASSVFGQGNQETQYF
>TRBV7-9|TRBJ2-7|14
CASSLWTDSYEQYF
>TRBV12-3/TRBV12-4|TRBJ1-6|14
CASSRTGAVSPLHF
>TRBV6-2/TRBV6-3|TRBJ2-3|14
CASSYLSPLDTQYF
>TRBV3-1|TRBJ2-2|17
CASSQEIIRGSTGELFF
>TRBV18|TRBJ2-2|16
CASSHTGARNTGELFF
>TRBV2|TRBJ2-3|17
CASSEVAGQGVGDTQYF
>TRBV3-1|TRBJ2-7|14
CASSQTQNSYEQYF
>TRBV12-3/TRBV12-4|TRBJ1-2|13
CASRPTGGGGYTF
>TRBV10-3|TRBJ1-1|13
CAITGRLNTEAFF
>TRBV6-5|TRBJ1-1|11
CASRFNTEAFF
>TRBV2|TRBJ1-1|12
CASSDFGANAFF
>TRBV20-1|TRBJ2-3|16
CSAAPMTSGTIDTQYF
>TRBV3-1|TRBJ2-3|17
CASSHWAGTTFTDTQYF
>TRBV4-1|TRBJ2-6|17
CASSQDITASGANVLTF
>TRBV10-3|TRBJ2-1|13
CAISETGVLEQFF
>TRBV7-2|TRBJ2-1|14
CASSLGQGADEQFF
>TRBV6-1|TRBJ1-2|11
CATRQGGGYTF
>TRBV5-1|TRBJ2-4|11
CASSVGDIQYF
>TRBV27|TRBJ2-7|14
CASSLSSGGVEQYF
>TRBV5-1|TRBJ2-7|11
CASSRGQRQYF
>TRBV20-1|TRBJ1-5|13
CSASGAGNQPQHF
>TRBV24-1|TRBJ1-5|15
CATSDPGQSDQPQHF
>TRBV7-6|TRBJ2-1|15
CASSGETSGRKEQFF
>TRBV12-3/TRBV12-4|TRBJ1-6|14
CASRKDRNNSPLHF
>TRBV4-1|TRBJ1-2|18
CASSQNGDTNRYNYGYTF
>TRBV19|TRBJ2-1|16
CASSGRLAGGYNEQFF
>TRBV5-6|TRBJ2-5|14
CASSLRALQETQYF